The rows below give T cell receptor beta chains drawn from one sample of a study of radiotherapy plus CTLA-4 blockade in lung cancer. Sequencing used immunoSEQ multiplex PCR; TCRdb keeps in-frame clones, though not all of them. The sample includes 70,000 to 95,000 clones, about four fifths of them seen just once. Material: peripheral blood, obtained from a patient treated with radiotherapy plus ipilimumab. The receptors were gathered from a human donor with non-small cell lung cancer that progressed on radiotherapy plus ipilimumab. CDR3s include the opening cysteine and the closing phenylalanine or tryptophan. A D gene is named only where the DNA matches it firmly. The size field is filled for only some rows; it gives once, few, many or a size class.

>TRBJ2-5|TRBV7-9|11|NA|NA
TGTGCCAGCAGCTTCCGAGAGACCCAGTACTTC
CASSFRETQYF
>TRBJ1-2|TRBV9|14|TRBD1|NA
TGTGCCAGCAGCACGGGACAGGGGGCGCTTGGCTACACCTTC
CASSTGQGALGYTF
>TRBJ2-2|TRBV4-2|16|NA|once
TGTGCCAGCAGCCAAGGCCTCCTTACAGGTGCCGGGGAGCTGTTTTTT
CASSQGLLTGAGELFF
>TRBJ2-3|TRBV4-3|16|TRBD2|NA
TGCGCCAGCAGCCAAGGGGCTAGCGGGTCCACAGATACGCAGTATTTT
CASSQGASGSTDTQYF
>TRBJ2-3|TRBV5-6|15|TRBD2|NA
TGTGCCAGCAGGGAATCGGGGGGGCCCGCAGATACGCAGTATTTT
CASRESGGPADTQYF
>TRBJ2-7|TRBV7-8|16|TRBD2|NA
TGTGCCAGCAGCTTTTCCACTAGCGTAGAGCCTTACGAGCAGTACTTC
CASSFSTSVEPYEQYF
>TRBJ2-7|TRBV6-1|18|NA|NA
TGTGCCAGCAGTGAAGTCAGGGCGGGGACAACCCCTCCCTACGAGCAGTACTTC
CASSEVRAGTTPPYEQYF
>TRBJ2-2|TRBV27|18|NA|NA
TGTGCCAGCAGCCCTCCCCTGAGGCCGGGGGCGAACACCGGGGAGCTGTTTTTT
CASSPPLRPGANTGELFF
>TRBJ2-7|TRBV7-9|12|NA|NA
TGTGCCAGCAGCTTCGGGGAGAGCGAGCAGTACTTC
CASSFGESEQYF
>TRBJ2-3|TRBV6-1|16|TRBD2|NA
TGTGCCAGCAGTGAAGTAGGCGGGAGGGAGGCAGATACGCAGTATTTT
CASSEVGGREADTQYF
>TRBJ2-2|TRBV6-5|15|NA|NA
TGTGCCAGCAGTTACTCGCAGGGTTCCACCGGGGAGCTGTTTTTT
CASSYSQGSTGELFF
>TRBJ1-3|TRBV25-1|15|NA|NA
TGTGCCAGCATTGGGAAATCAATCTCTGGAAACACCATATATTTT
CASIGKSISGNTIYF
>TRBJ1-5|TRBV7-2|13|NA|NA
TGTGCCAGTACAGCCTCAAGCAATCAGCCCCAGCATTTT
CASTASSNQPQHF
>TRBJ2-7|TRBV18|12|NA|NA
TGTGCCAGCTCACCTCGGGGTTACGAGCAGTACTTC
CASSPRGYEQYF
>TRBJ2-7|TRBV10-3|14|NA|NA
TGTGCCATCAGTGAAGGGGCGGGGCGGCGCGAGCAGTACTTC
CAISEGAGRREQYF
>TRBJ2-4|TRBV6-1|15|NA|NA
TGTGCCAGCAGTGAATCCAAGGGAGCCAAAAACATTCAGTACTTC
CASSESKGAKNIQYF
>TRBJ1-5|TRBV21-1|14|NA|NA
TGTGCCAGCAGCAAGCCTCGGAGCAATCAGCCCCAGCATTTT
CASSKPRSNQPQHF
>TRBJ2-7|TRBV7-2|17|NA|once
TGTGCCAGCAGCACCCTAAGGGGGCGCGGGGGACCCTACGAGCAGTACTTC
CASSTLRGRGGPYEQYF